These 16 T cell receptor beta chains came from one sample sequenced in a study of T cells in Graves' hyperthyroidism and ophthalmopathy. Template material for amplifying TCR beta CDR3 regions consisted of RNA transcripts. The study used the HTBI primer set for a first-round RT-PCR of the TCR CDR3. TCRdb reanalysed the multiplex PCR reads using MiXCR and keeps one entry per CDR3 protein. The data show around 350,000 distinct CDR3 sequences, with roughly 25% seen just once and 70% to 75% held by the top ten. Sequenced material: blood. The receptors were sampled from a man over 45 with Graves' hyperthyroidism.

The V and J genes are TRBV7-9 and TRBJ1-3, with a tentative D call TRBD1 (5 bases). V lost 3 bases and J lost 4, with 13 bases in between. CDR1 is SEHNR and CDR2 is FQNEAQ in the germline V gene (reference sequence). The CDR3 is 15 amino acids. This CDR3 reads CASSLTGAFGNTIYF. Written as DNA, the CDR3 is TGTGCCAGCAGCTTGACCGGGGCGTTCGGAAACACCATATATTTT.

This clonotype has just one count. V is TRBV7-9 and J is TRBJ2-6; D gene unclear. V was shortened by 0 bases and J by 2 bases, with 11 bases between the two germline ends. Germline V lookup: CDR1 SEHNR, CDR2 FQNEAQ (reference sequence). The CDR3 runs to 17 residues. The CDR3, as DNA: TGTGCCAGCAGCTTAGCACAAGCCATAGCTGGGGCCAACGTCCTGACTTTC. The encoded protein is CASSLAQAIAGANVLTF.

The rearrangement links TRBV7-3 to TRBJ2-3, with 9 bases identical to TRBD2. V lost 5 bases, J lost 0 bases, and 9 bases stayed unmatched. CDR1 SGHTA and CDR2 FQGTGA come from the germline V gene. This CDR3 spans 17 amino acids. For the CDR3, the DNA is TGTGCCAGCAGCCCCGTTGGTAGCGGGAGCAGCACAGATACGCAGTATTTT. Translation gives CASSPVGSGSSTDTQYF.

There are a few counts of this clonotype. V and J are TRBV6-5 and TRBJ2-3; the D gene is possibly TRBD2 (6 bases). The CDR3 totals 15 residues. Trimming removed 0 bases from V and 2 bases from J, with 9 bases in between. Germline CDR1 reads MNHEY; CDR2 reads SVGAGI. Here the CDR3 DNA reads TGTGCCAGCAGTTACTCGGCGGGGACCACAGATACGCAGTATTTT. It yields the protein CASSYSAGTTDTQYF.

The J gene is TRBJ2-1, the V gene TRBV20-1; the D gene is possibly TRBD1 (6 bases). The V end was cut by 4 bases, the J end by 13 bases, with 14 bases between. The CDR3 totals 11 residues. Looked up from germline, CDR1 is DFQATT and CDR2 is SNEGSKA (reference sequence). The CDR3 bases are TGCAGTGCTATTAGGTCACAGGGACAGTTCTTC. Amino acid sequence: CSAIRSQGQFF.

This rearrangement joins TRBV3-1 to TRBJ2-2, with unresolved D. CDR3 length: 17 residues. CDR1 and CDR2 (germline): LGHDT, YNNKEL (reference sequence). Trimming removed 0 bases from V and 0 bases from J, with 11 bases in between. The chain's CDR3 is CASSQDSRDPNTGELFF. The CDR3 DNA sequence: TGTGCCAGCAGCCAAGATTCGCGAGATCCGAACACCGGGGAGCTGTTTTTT.

This clonotype was seen many times. The gene calls are TRBV11-2 and TRBJ2-7; 7 nucleotides align to TRBD2. This CDR3 has 15 amino acids. Germline V gene lookup returns CDR1 SGHAT and CDR2 FQNNGV. V was pared by 5 bases and J by 6 bases, with 13 bases of the junction left unmatched. The CDR3, as DNA: TGTGCCAGCAGCCTCTATGGGCGGGAGTCGATCGAGCAGTACTTC. It is translated as CASSLYGRESIEQYF.

This clonotype was counted a few times. The rearrangement uses TRBV7-6 and TRBJ2-7; 8 bases are a match to TRBD2. The V and J ends lost 1 base and 0 bases, in that order; junction bases with no gene match: 8. Germline lookup yields CDR1 SGHVS and CDR2 FNYEAQ. The CDR3 runs to 17 residues. The CDR3 nucleotides read TGTGCCAGCAGCTTAGACCCAGGCGGGAGGCGCTCCTACGAGCAGTACTTC. It specifies CASSLDPGGRRSYEQYF.

The CDR3 spells CASSPRTGVTGELFF. CDR3 coding DNA: TGCGCCAGCAGCCCGAGGACAGGGGTCACCGGGGAGCTGTTTTTT. The rearrangement links TRBV5-1 to TRBJ2-2, with 9 positions matching TRBD1. Unmatched junction bases numbered 5, after V lost 4 bases and J lost 4 bases. This CDR3 has 15 amino acids. In germline, CDR1 is SGHRS, CDR2 YFSETQ. The variable domain in full, completed from reference TRBV5-1 and TRBJ2-2, reads KAGVTQTPRYLIKTRGQQVTLSCSPISGHRSVSWYQQTPGQGLQFLFEYFSETQRNKGNFPGRFSGRQFSNSRSEMNVSTLELGDSALYLCASSPRTGVTGELFFGEGSRLTVL.

This clonotype appeared a few times. A junction boundary mismatches the germline segment, possibly from a read error. The genes are TRBV11-3 and TRBJ2-2; D is possibly TRBD1 (5 bases). Germline V CDR1 and CDR2: SGHNT, YENEEA. The CDR3 is 14 residues long. The CDR3 reads CASSLTVDTEELFF. The CDR3 region has the DNA TGTGCCAGCAGCCTAACTGTGGACACCGAGGAGCTGTTTTTT.

The rearrangement uses TRBV12-3 or TRBV12-4 and TRBJ1-2; D unresolved. Trimming left V 2 bases short and J 3 bases short, with 25 bases between. The CDR3 runs to 19 residues. The CDR3 is CASSLSGPQKSGRDYGYTF. CDR3 DNA: TGTGCCAGCAGTTTAAGTGGGCCCCAAAAGTCGGGGAGGGACTATGGCTACACCTTC.

This clonotype appeared many times. For the CDR3, the DNA is TGCGCCAGCAGTGAACAACTAGCGGGTCCAGGCAATGAGCAGTTCTTC. Its translation: CASSEQLAGPGNEQFF. V gene TRBV10-1 combines with J gene TRBJ2-1, with TRBD2 matching 9 bases. Germline V lookup: CDR1 WNHNN, CDR2 SYGVQD (reference sequence). V dropped 3 bases and J dropped 6; count of bases not matched to a gene: 9. This CDR3 comprises 16 residues.

The gene calls are TRBV6-4 and TRBJ1-4; D not certain. V lost 8 bases, J lost 0 bases, and 16 bases lay in between. Germline V CDR1 and CDR2: MRHNA, SNTAGT. CDR3 size: 16 residues. CDR3 residues: CASSSRRSSTNEKLFF. The CDR3 bases are TGTGCCAGCTCAAGTCGCCGCAGTTCAACTAATGAAAAACTGTTTTTT.

In this sample, this clonotype turned up a few times. The rearrangement links TRBV28 to TRBJ1-5, with TRBD1 identical over 10 bases. V trimming: 3 bases; J trimming: 5 bases; junction bases outside the gene matches: 10. Germline V gene sequence: CDR1 MDHEN, CDR2 SYDVKM. The CDR3 sequence is 17 residues long. CDR3 sequence reads: CASSFAGTGALHQPQHF. Here the CDR3 DNA reads TGTGCCAGCAGTTTTGCCGGGACAGGGGCGTTACATCAGCCCCAGCATTTT.

This clonotype was picked up a small number of times. V usage is TRBV3-1 and J usage is TRBJ2-7, with 8 bases fitting TRBD2. Per the germline V gene, CDR1 is LGHDT and CDR2 is YNNKEL (reference sequence). The CDR3 spans 14 residues. J was trimmed by 3 bases and V by 4 bases; bases with no gene match: 5. DNA of the CDR3: TGTGCCAGCAGCCGGGGACTAGTGATCTACGAGCAGTACTTC. It is translated as CASSRGLVIYEQYF.

This clonotype was recorded many times. The J gene is TRBJ2-5, the V gene TRBV12-3 or TRBV12-4; no definite D call. This CDR3 has 12 amino acids. Trimming stripped 3 bases from V and 9 bases from J, with 11 bases between. The CDR3 DNA reads TGTGCCAGCAGTTTTCTTGGGAAGGCCCAGTACTTC. This gives the protein CASSFLGKAQYF.